The TCR beta chain under discussion was sequenced for a study of Ad26.COV2.S vaccination and SARS-CoV-2 variants. On the study more broadly: In the study, Ad26.COV2.S was injected intramuscularly once, or twice 56 days apart. The study's findings and limits: Spike-specific CD8+ and CD4+ T cell responses reportedly showed substantial breadth after vaccination.

Germline V CDR1 and CDR2: LGHNT, FRNRAP. Trimming left V 6 bases short and J 2 bases short, with 10 bases between. The CDR3 contains 13 residues. Note on this clone: The antigen is not known.

Treatment: around 19 received Ad26.COV2.S at low or high dose, single or two shots; 5 received placebo; per-sample allocation not given. After the first vaccine or placebo injection, samples were drawn on day 63. The table came from immunoSEQ multiplex PCR; TCRdb's copy has only in-frame clones and leaves some out. The data hold 350,000 to 450,000 clones, with about four fifths observed a single time. The receptor was isolated from a person aged 18-65 years who received the Ad26.COV2.S COVID-19 vaccine or a placebo. The specimen comprised peripheral blood, sampled in a trial of Ad26.COV2.S vaccine versus placebo. The genes are TRBV12-5 and TRBJ1-1; D gene unclear. CDR3 residues: CASGPVGNTEAFF. The DNA for the CDR3 is TGTGCTAGTGGCCCCGTCGGTAACACTGAAGCTTTCTTT.